These 2 T cell receptor beta chains were all obtained from the same sample, sequenced in a study of OX40 agonist ivuxolimab in advanced cancers. Sequenced by immunoSEQ multiplex PCR; TCRdb stores in-frame clones only, minus some. The table has approximately 70,000 clones, roughly 88% seen once; the top ten hold about 6.9%. The starting material was CD4+ or CD8+ T cells sorted from blood, obtained in a trial of the OX40 agonist ivuxolimab. The receptor set was obtained from an adult with an advanced solid tumor such as melanoma, head and neck, liver or kidney cancer.

The chain uses TRBV5-1 and TRBJ2-1, with 15 positions matching TRBD2. The CDR3 runs to 17 residues. V shed 2 bases and J 9 bases; nucleotides not matched to a gene: 9. Germline V CDR1 and CDR2: SGHRS, YFSETQ. CDR3 bases: TGCGCCAGCAGCTTCGGACTAGCGGGAGGGCCTGGGCGTGAGCAGTTCTTC. Amino acid sequence: CASSFGLAGGPGREQFF.

This chain uses TRBV15 with TRBJ2-7; D is undetermined. The CDR3 extends over 12 amino acids. Germline V gene sequence: CDR1 LNHNV, CDR2 YYDKDF (reference sequence). V was shortened by 5 bases and J by 10 bases, with 15 bases between the two germline ends. DNA of the CDR3: TGTGCCACCAGCTATAGCAGAGATACACAGTACTTC. This sequence encodes CATSYSRDTQYF.